This T cell receptor (beta chain) was captured by sequencing in a study of CD8+ T cells in alopecia areata. Looking at the study overall: For treated patients, severity scores reflected the percentage of scalp area affected.

Trimming removed 5 bases from V and 2 bases from J; junction bases left unmatched: 8. CDR3 length: 14 residues. Germline lookup yields CDR1 GTSNPN and CDR2 SVGIG (reference sequence). This clone appeared a single time. The treatment denotes: oral pan-JAK inhibitor, 5-10 mg twice daily. In each case, RNA was isolated and then reverse transcribed into cDNA as the sequencing template. The table came from immunoSEQ multiplex PCR; TCRdb's copy has only in-frame clones and leaves some out. Here the sample spans over 100,000 clones, around 53% being singletons. This TCR derives from a human donor with alopecia areata. Sequences were derived from CD8+ T cells sorted from blood, sampled at week 24, from a patient treated with tofacitinib. The V call is TRBV30, the J call TRBJ2-7, with TRBD2 matching 8 bases. The CDR3 DNA sequence: TGTGCCTGGGCCCACGGGGGGGGCCCCTACGAGCAGTACTTC. Amino acid sequence: CAWAHGGGPYEQYF. The complete variable domain, with remaining parts taken from reference TRBV30 and TRBJ2-7, reads SQTIHQWPATLVQPVGSPLSLECTVEGTSNPNLYWYRQAAGRGLQLLFYSVGIGQISSEVPQNLSASRPQDRQFILSSKKLLLSDSGFYLCAWAHGGGPYEQYFGPGTRLTVT.